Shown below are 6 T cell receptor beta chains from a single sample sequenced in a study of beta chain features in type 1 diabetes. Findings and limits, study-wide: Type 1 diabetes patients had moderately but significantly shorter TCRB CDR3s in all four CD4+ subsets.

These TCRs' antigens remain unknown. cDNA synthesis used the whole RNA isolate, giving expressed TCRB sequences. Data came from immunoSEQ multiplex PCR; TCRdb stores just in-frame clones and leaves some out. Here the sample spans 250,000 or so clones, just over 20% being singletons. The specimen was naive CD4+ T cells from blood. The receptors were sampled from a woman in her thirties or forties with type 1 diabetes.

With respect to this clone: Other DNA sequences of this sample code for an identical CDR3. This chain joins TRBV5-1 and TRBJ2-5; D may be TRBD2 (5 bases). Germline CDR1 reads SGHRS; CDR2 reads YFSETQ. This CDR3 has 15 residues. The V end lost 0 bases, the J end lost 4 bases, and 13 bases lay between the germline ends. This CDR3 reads CASSLAPGGGETQYF. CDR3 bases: TGCGCCAGCAGCTTGGCTCCAGGAGGAGGAGAGACCCAGTACTTC.

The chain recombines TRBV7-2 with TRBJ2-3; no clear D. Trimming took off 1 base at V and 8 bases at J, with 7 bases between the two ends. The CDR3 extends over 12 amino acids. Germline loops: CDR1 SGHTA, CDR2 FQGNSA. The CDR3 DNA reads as TGTGCCAGCAGCTTAGATCCTTCTACGCAGTATTTT. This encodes CASSLDPSTQYF.

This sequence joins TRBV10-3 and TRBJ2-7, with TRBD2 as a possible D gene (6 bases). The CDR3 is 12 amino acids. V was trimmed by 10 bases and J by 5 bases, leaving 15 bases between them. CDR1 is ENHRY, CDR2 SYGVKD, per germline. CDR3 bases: TGTGCCACCAAAGGGGCGGGACACGAGCAGTACTTC. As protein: CATKGAGHEQYF.

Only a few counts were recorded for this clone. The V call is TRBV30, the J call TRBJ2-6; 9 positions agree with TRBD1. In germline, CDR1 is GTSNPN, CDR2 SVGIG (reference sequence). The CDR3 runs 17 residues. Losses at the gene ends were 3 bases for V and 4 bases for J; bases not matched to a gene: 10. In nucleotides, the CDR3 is TGTGCCTGGAGCCATCCAGGGACAGGGACAGGGGCCAACGTCCTGACTTTC. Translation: CAWSHPGTGTGANVLTF. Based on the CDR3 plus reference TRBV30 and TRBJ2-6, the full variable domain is SQTIHQWPATLVQPVGSPLSLECTVEGTSNPNLYWYRQAAGRGLQLLFYSVGIGQISSEVPQNLSASRPQDRQFILSSKKLLLSDSGFYLCAWSHPGTGTGANVLTFGAGSRLTVL.

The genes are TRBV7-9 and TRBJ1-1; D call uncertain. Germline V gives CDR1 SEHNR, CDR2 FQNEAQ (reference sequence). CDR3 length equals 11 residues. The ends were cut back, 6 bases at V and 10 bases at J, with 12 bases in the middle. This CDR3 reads CASSRREGAFF. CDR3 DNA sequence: TGTGCCAGCAGTCGTCGAGAGGGAGCTTTCTTT.

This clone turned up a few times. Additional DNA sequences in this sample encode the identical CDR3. In DNA, the CDR3 is TGCGCCAGCAGCCAAGACCCAGCAGGGGGATACAATGAGCAGTTCTTC. Its protein product is CASSQDPAGGYNEQFF. V gene TRBV4-1 combines with J gene TRBJ2-1; TRBD1 agrees at 7 bases. Trimming at V came to 0 bases and at J to 4 bases, leaving 6 bases not matched to a gene. Germline loops: CDR1 MGHRA, CDR2 YSYEKL. This CDR3 comprises 16 residues.